This is a list of T cell receptor beta chains from one sample in a study of OX40 agonist ivuxolimab in advanced cancers. Only in-frame clones appear in the TCRdb table, and some are missing; sequencing was by immunoSEQ multiplex PCR. The repertoire consists of about 100,000 clones, with roughly 90% occurring once and the leading ten covering 0.5% to 0.65%. The sample here was CD4+ or CD8+ T cells sorted from blood, taken in a trial of the OX40 agonist ivuxolimab. All receptors come from an adult with an advanced solid tumor such as melanoma, head and neck, liver or kidney cancer. The CDR3 runs from the conserved cysteine through the conserved F or W. D genes are given only for firm matches. Rows may omit the clone size; those that give it use once, few, many or a size class.

j_gene	d_gene	v_gene	abundance	CDR3aa	CDR3nt
TRBJ2-2	NA	TRBV9	once	CASSAGTLNTGELFF	TGTGCCAGCAGCGCCGGGACACTGAACACCGGGGAGCTGTTTTTT
TRBJ1-1	NA	TRBV2	NA	CASSELRVGTEAFF	TGTGCCAGCAGTGAGTTGAGGGTGGGGACTGAAGCTTTCTTT
TRBJ2-1	TRBD2	TRBV5-1	NA	CASSLGLAGGGTEQFF	TGCGCCAGCAGCTTGGGGCTAGCGGGAGGCGGGACTGAGCAGTTCTTC
TRBJ1-5	NA	TRBV29-1	NA	CSARTGNSNQPQHF	TGCAGCGCGCGTACAGGGAATAGCAATCAGCCCCAGCATTTT
TRBJ2-5	TRBD1	TRBV9	NA	CASSDTGGFETQYF	TGTGCCAGCAGCGACACAGGGGGCTTTGAGACCCAGTACTTC
TRBJ2-5	TRBD2	TRBV5-6	NA	CASSLTGRGETQYF	TGTGCCAGCAGCTTGACCGGGAGGGGGGAGACCCAGTACTTC
TRBJ1-1	NA	TRBV28	NA	CASSLRGALTEAFF	TGTGCCAGCAGTTTAAGGGGGGCCCTAACTGAAGCTTTCTTT
TRBJ1-4	NA	TRBV18	NA	CASSPGIDEKLFF	TGTGCCAGCTCACCGGGTATAGATGAAAAACTGTTTTTT
TRBJ1-3	NA	TRBV19	once	CASSLRSGNTIYF	TGTGCCAGTAGTCTAAGATCTGGAAACACCATATATTTT
TRBJ2-6	NA	TRBV7-2	NA	CASSLVGRVSGANVLTF	TGTGCCAGCAGCTTAGTCGGCCGGGTCTCTGGGGCCAACGTCCTGACTTTC
TRBJ2-1	TRBD2	TRBV2	NA	CASSELAAYNEQFF	TGTGCCAGCAGTGAACTAGCGGCTTACAATGAGCAGTTCTTC
TRBJ2-1	TRBD2	TRBV7-9	once	CASSLEGFREGRQYNEQFF	TGTGCCAGCAGCTTAGAGGGCTTCCGGGAGGGCCGTCAATACAATGAGCAGTTCTTC
TRBJ1-2	TRBD1	TRBV11-1	NA	CASSPWDRAVYGYTF	TGTGCCAGCAGCCCCTGGGACAGGGCGGTTTATGGCTACACCTTC
TRBJ2-1	TRBD2	TRBV7-9	NA	CASRSNIGTSRKNNEQFF	TGTGCCAGCAGATCCAACATCGGGACTAGCCGGAAAAACAATGAGCAGTTCTTC
TRBJ2-7	NA	TRBV7-2	NA	CASSLGSGSYEQYF	TGTGCCAGCAGCTTAGGGTCAGGGTCCTACGAGCAGTACTTC
TRBJ2-7	NA	TRBV2	NA	CASSVRPSYEQYF	TGTGCCAGCAGTGTGAGGCCTTCCTACGAGCAGTACTTC
TRBJ2-1	TRBD2	TRBV5-1	NA	CASSPGLAGRYEQFF	TGCGCCAGCAGCCCGGGACTAGCGGGTCGTTATGAGCAGTTCTTC
TRBJ2-7	NA	TRBV5-3	NA	CARSLVAALKREQYF	TGTGCCAGAAGCTTGGTTGCGGCCCTAAAGAGGGAGCAGTACTTC
TRBJ2-1	NA	TRBV7-9	NA	CASSLAGRYNEQFF	TGTGCCAGCAGCTTAGCGGGACGATACAATGAGCAGTTCTTC
TRBJ1-1	NA	TRBV14	NA	CASSLLLGGLVNTEAFF	TGTGCCAGCAGCCTGCTGTTGGGGGGGCTTGTGAACACTGAAGCTTTCTTT
TRBJ2-7	TRBD1	TRBV28	NA	CASSLFSIRDRGLYEQYF	TGTGCCAGCAGTTTATTTTCGATCAGGGACAGGGGGCTGTACGAGCAGTACTTC
TRBJ1-3	TRBD1	TRBV6-5	NA	CASSYGGRGNGNTIYF	TGTGCCAGCAGTTACGGAGGCAGGGGGAATGGAAACACCATATATTTT